This TCR beta chain was retrieved from a study of cytomegalovirus exposure and HLA in healthy donors. Study details: Unique TCRs from HLA-typed donors, roughly 87 million of them, were held in an early data release.

Study-wide points: Later analysis found that TCR beta chains associated with HLA were more clonally expanded than other, equally common chains. The authors confirmed in vitro that a few CMV-associated chains were specific for CMV antigens.

Concerning this clone itself: Antigen specificity is unknown.

PCR employed 60 Vbeta and 13 Jbeta primers. Libraries were prepared by immunoSEQ multiplex PCR; TCRdb keeps only in-frame clonotypes and omits some of them. The table has about 240,000 clones, approximately 85% seen once. Germline V gene sequence: CDR1 SSHAT, CDR2 FNYEAQ (reference sequence). V lost 5 bases to trimming and J lost 10 bases, with 15 bases between them. This CDR3 is 13 amino acids long. The source of this sequence is a girl aged 2 to 9 in good health and CMV-seronegative. Specimen: PBMCs. The rearrangement uses TRBV7-7 and TRBJ2-1; TRBD2 is a possible D gene (7 bases). The CDR3 DNA reads as TGTGCCAGCAGCCCTCTGGGGGGGCACGAGCAGTTCTTC. The encoded protein is CASSPLGGHEQFF.